This T cell receptor beta chain was sequenced for a study of blood T cells in healthy people across ages. There are a few counts of this clonotype. V was shortened by 4 bases and J by 1 base, with 11 bases between the two germline ends. Germline-derived CDR1 and CDR2 are SGHDN and FVKESK. The CDR3 length is 14 residues. Primers used in a second PCR of roughly 6 to 11 cycles were a sample-barcoded 5' primer and a J-beta primer mix. MiXCR, run by TCRdb on the 5' RACE reads, gives a single entry per CDR3 protein. The sample has some 930,000 distinct CDR3 sequences; 25% to 35% are singletons. Total RNA extracted from each sample amounted to at least 6 micrograms. The sample also formed part of further work on T cells of mothers and their children. That work states: Unrelated pairs and related pairs have their TCR recombination output shaped similarly by thymic selection.

V gene TRBV14 combines with J gene TRBJ2-7; D is unclear. Sequenced input: blood. This sequence originates from a middle-aged woman in good health. CDR3: CASSPISSSYEQYF. Here the CDR3 DNA reads TGTGCCAGCAGCCCGATCTCCTCTTCCTACGAGCAGTACTTC.